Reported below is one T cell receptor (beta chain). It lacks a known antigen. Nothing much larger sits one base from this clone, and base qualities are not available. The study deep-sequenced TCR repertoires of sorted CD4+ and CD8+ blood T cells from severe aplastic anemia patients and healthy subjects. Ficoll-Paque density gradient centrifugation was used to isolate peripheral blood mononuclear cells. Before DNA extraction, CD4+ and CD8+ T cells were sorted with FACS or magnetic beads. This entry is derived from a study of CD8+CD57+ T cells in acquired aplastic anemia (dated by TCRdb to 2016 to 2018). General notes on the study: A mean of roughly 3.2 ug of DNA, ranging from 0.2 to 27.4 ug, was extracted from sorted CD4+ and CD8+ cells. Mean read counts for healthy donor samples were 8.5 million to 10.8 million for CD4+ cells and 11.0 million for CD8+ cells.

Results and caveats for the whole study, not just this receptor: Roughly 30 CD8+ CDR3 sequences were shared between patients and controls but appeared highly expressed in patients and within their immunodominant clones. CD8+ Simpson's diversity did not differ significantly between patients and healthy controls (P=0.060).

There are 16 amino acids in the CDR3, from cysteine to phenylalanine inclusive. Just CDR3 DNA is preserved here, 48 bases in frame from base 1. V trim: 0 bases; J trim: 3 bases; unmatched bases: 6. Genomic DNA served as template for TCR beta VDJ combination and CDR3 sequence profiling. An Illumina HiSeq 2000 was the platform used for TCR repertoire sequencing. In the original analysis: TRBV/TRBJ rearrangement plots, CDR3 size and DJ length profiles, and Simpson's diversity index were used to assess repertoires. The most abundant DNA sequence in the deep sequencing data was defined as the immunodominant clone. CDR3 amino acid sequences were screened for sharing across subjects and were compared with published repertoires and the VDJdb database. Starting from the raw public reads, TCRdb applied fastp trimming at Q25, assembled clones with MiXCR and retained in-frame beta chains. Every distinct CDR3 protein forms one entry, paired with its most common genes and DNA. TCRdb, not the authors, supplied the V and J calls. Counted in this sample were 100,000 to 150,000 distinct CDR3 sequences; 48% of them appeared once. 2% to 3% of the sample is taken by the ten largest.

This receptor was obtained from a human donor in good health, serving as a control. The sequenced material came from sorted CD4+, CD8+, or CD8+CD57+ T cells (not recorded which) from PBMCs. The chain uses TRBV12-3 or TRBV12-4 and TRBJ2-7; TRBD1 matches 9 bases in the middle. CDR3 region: CASSLAGTGQSYEQYF. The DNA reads TGTGCCAGCAGTTTAGCCGGGACAGGGCAGAGCTACGAGCAGTACTTC.